The clone carrying this T cell receptor beta chain was counted only a few times. No antigen is known for it. The CDR3 is made up of 17 amino acids. The V gene's germline CDR1 is SGHAT and CDR2 FQNNGV. Trimming took 1 base from V and 1 from J, leaving 17 bases between them. This specimen belongs to a study of cytomegalovirus exposure and HLA in healthy donors. Findings and limits, study-wide: Most TCR sequences were seen very rarely across donors, but some public TCRs occurred in many.

The protocol was immunoSEQ multiplex PCR, while the TCRdb copy is restricted to in-frame clones and leaves out a portion. The sample contains approximately 150,000 clones, approximately 88% of which appear only once. The material sequenced was PBMCs. The receptor comes from a young man in good health and CMV-seropositive. V and J are TRBV11-2 and TRBJ2-7, with D perhaps matching TRBD1 (7 bases). The chain's CDR3 is CASSLGTGGTESYEQYF. Written as DNA, the CDR3 is TGTGCCAGCAGCTTAGGAACTGGGGGGACAGAGTCCTACGAGCAGTACTTC.